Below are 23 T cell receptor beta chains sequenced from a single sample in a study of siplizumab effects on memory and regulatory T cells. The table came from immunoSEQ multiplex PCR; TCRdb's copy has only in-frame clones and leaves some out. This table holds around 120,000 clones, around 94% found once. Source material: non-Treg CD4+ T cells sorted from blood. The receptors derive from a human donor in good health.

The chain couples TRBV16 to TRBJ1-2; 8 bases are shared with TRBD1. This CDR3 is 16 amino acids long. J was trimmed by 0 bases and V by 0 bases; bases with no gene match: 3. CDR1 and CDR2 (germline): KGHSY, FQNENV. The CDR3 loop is CASSQSGQAANYGYTF. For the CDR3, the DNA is TGTGCCAGCAGCCAATCGGGACAGGCCGCTAACTATGGCTACACCTTC.

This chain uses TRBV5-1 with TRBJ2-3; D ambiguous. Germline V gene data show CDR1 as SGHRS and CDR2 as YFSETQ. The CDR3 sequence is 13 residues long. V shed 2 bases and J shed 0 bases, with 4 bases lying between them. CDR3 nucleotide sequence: TGCGCCAGCAGCTTAGATAGCACAGATACGCAGTATTTT. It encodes CASSLDSTDTQYF.

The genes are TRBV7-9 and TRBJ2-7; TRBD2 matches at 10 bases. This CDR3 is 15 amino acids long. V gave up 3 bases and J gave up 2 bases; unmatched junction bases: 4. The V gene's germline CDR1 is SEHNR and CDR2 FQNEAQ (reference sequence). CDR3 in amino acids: CASSFSGGGPYEQYF. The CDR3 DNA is TGTGCCAGCAGCTTCAGCGGGGGGGGCCCCTACGAGCAGTACTTC.

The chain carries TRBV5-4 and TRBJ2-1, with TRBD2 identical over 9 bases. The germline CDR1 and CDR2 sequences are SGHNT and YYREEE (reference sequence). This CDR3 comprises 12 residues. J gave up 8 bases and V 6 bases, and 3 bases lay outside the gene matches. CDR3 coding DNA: TGTGCCAGCACGGCGGGGGGGGATGAGCAGTTCTTC. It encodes CASTAGGDEQFF.

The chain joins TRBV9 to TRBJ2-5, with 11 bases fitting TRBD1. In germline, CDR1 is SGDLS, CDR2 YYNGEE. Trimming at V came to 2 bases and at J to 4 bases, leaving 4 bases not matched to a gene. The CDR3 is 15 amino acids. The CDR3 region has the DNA TGTGCCAGCAGCGTTCTTGGACAGGGGGCAGAGACCCAGTACTTC. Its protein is CASSVLGQGAETQYF.

The CDR3 bases are TGCGCCAGCAGCCAAGGTGGTATTGGGGCCAACGTCCTGACTTTC. Its translation is CASSQGGIGANVLTF. The chain links TRBV4-1 to TRBJ2-6; D not resolved. V lost 1 base and J lost 3, with 7 bases in between. This CDR3 contains 15 residues. Germline loops: CDR1 MGHRA, CDR2 YSYEKL.

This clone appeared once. In DNA, the CDR3 is TGTGCCAGCAGCTTCTTGGACCCAGGCAACACCGGGGAGCTGTTTTTT. It specifies CASSFLDPGNTGELFF. This sequence joins TRBV5-6 and TRBJ2-2; D is unresolved. The V end lost 2 bases, the J end lost 2 bases, and 13 bases lay between the germline ends. The CDR3 has 16 amino acids. Germline loops: CDR1 SGHDT, CDR2 YYEEEE.

The CDR3 loop reads CASGDRFLGEQYF. The CDR3 region has the DNA TGTGCCAGCGGGGACAGGTTTTTGGGCGAGCAGTACTTC. The V gene is TRBV6-5, the J gene TRBJ2-7; TRBD1 matches at 8 bases. The CDR3 loop spans 13 amino acids. The trim removed 8 bases at V and 6 bases at J, leaving 9 bases unmatched. Per germline, CDR1 MNHEY and CDR2 SVGAGI.

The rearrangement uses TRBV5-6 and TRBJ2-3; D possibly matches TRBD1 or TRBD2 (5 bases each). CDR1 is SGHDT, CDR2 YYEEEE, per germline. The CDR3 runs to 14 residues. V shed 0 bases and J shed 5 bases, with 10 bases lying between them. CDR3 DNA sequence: TGTGCCAGCAGCTTGGCGAGAGGGGTAGATACGCAGTATTTT. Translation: CASSLARGVDTQYF.

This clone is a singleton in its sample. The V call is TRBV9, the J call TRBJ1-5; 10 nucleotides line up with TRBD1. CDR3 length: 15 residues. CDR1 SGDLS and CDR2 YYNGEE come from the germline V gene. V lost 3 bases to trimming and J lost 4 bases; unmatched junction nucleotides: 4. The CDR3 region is CASSARDRGNQPQHF. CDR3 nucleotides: TGTGCCAGCAGCGCCCGGGACAGGGGTAATCAGCCCCAGCATTTT.

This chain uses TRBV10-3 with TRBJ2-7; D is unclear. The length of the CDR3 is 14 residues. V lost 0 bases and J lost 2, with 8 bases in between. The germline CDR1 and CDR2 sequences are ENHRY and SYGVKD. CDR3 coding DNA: TGTGCCATCAGTGAGTCGGGCAAGCCCTACGAGCAGTACTTC. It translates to CAISESGKPYEQYF.

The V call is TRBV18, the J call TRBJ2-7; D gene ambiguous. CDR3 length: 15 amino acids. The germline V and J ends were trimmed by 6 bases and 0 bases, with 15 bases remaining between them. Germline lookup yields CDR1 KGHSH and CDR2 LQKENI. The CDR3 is CASSPSLGGSYEQYF. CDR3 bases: TGTGCCAGCTCTCCAAGTCTGGGTGGCTCCTACGAGCAGTACTTC. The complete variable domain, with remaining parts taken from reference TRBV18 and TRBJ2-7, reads NAGVMQNPRHLVRRRGQEARLRCSPMKGHSHVYWYRQLPEEGLKFMVYLQKENIIDESGMPKERFSAEFPKEGPSILRIQQVVRGDSAAYFCASSPSLGGSYEQYFGPGTRLTVT.

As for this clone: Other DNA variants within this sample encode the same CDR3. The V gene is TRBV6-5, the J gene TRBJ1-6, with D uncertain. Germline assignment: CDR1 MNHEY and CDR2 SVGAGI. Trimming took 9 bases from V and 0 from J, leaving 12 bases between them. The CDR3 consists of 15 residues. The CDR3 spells CASRGASSYNSPLHF. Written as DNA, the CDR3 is TGTGCCAGTAGAGGAGCAAGCTCCTATAATTCACCCCTCCACTTT.

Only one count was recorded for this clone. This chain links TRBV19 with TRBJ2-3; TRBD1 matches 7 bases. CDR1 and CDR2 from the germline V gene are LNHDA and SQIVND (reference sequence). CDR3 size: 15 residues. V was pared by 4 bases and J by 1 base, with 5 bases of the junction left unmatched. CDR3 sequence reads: CASSRDRIRTDTQYF. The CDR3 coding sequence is TGTGCCAGTAGTAGGGACAGAATTCGCACAGATACGCAGTATTTT.

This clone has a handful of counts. The DNA for the CDR3 is TGTGCTAGTGGTTTTCCTAGCGGGGCCTACGAGCAGTACTTC. Protein product: CASGFPSGAYEQYF. This sequence joins TRBV12-5 and TRBJ2-7; 9 bases align to TRBD2. The CDR3 totals 14 residues. V shed 3 bases, J shed 2 bases, and the junction held 2 bases outside the gene matches. Germline V gene lookup returns CDR1 LGHNT and CDR2 FRNRAP.

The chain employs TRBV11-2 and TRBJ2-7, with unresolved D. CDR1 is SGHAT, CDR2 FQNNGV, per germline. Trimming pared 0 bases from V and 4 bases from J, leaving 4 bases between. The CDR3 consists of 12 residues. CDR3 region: CASSLDLYEQYF. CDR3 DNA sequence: TGTGCCAGCAGCTTAGATCTTTACGAGCAGTACTTC.

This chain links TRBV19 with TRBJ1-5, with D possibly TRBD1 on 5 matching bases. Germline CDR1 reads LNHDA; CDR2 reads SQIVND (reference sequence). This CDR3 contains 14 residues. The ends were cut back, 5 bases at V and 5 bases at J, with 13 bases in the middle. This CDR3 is CASSRNVGDQPQHF. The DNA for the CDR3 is TGTGCCAGTAGTCGTAACGTAGGGGATCAGCCCCAGCATTTT.

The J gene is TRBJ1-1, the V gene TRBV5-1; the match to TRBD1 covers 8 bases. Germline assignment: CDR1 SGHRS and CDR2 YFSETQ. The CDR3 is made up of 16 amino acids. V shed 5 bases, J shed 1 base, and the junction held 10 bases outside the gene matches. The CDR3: CASSSRSGQGNTEAFF. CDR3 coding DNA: TGCGCCAGCAGTTCTCGATCCGGACAGGGGAACACTGAAGCTTTCTTT.

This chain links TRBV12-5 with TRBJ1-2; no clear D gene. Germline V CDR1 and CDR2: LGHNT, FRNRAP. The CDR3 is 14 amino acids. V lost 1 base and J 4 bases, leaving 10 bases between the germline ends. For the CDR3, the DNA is TGTGCTAGTGGTTTGGGTTCTGGAGGCTATGGCTACACCTTC. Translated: CASGLGSGGYGYTF.

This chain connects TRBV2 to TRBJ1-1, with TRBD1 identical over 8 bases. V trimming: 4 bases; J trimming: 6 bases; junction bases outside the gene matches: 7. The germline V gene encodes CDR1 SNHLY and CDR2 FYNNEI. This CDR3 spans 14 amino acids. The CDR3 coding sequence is TGTGCCAGCAGTGGAGACAGGGGTTTCTCTGAAGCTTTCTTT. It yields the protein CASSGDRGFSEAFF.

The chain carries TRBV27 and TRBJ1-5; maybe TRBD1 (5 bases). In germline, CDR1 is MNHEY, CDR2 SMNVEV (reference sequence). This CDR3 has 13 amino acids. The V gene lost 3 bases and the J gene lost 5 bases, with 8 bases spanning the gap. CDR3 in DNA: TGTGCCAGCAGTTTCATCAGGGATCAGCCCCAGCATTTT. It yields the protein CASSFIRDQPQHF.

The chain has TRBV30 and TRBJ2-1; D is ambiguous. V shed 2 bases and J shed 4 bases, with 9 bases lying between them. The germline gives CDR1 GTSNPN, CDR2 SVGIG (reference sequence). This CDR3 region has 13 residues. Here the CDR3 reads CAWSLSSYNEQFF. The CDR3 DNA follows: TGTGCCTGGAGTCTTTCCAGTTACAATGAGCAGTTCTTC.

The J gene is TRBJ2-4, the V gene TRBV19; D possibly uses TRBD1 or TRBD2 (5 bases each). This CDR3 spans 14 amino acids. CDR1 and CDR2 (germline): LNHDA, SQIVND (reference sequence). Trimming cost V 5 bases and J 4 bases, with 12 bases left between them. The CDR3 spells CASSFRGEKNIQYF. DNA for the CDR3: TGTGCCAGTAGTTTTAGGGGAGAGAAAAACATTCAGTACTTC.